The following is a T cell receptor beta chain sequence with its context. What it binds is unknown. The source of the sample is a study of T-cell reconstitution after alpha-beta-depleted transplantation in children. General observations from the study: Approximately two months post-transplant, alpha-beta T cells reportedly originated from several hundred expanded graft clones. High day-60 TCRbeta diversity in some patients came from surviving recipient T cells and thymic progenitors. One year after transplant, T-cell counts and diversity came mostly from newly produced T cells.

V was clipped by 0 bases and J by 4 bases, with 13 bases between them. Germline V lookup: CDR1 SGHRS, CDR2 YFSETQ. CDR3 size: 15 residues. Preparation of the TCRbeta library was carried out with unique molecular identifiers. TCRdb re-derived calls from the PCR reads in MiXCR, one entry per CDR3 protein. The table records some 830,000 distinct CDR3 sequences, less than 20% of them present only once. This TCR derives from a male patient aged 5 to 17 who had a stem cell transplant for acute lymphoblastic leukemia, so the T cells may come from the graft donor. Specimen: PBMCs, mostly from graft donor cells, collected 360 days after TCRalphabeta/CD19-depleted stem cell transplant. V usage is TRBV5-1 and J usage is TRBJ2-5; D possibly corresponds to TRBD2 (7 bases). This CDR3 is CASSLEGGPGETQYF. In DNA form, the CDR3 reads TGCGCCAGCAGCTTGGAGGGGGGGCCAGGAGAGACCCAGTACTTC.